Following are 10 T cell receptor beta chains from one sample sequenced in a study of T cell repertoires in cytomegalovirus infection. TCRdb reprocessed the reads with MiXCR, giving one entry per CDR3 protein. The repertoire holds 310,000 or so distinct CDR3 sequences, with around 9.6% as singletons. The sample consisted of PBMCs. These receptors came from a human donor in good health (CMV status not recorded). Some clones in this sample may be carry-over from other donors' samples.

This clonotype was detected many times. The chain has TRBV7-2 and TRBJ1-2; tentative D call: TRBD1 (5 bases). This CDR3 contains 13 residues. From germline, CDR1 is SGHTA and CDR2 FQGNSA. The V gene lost 1 base and the J gene lost 6 bases, with 9 bases spanning the gap. CDR3 protein: CASSLDPGDGYTF. The CDR3 DNA reads TGTGCCAGCAGCTTAGATCCGGGGGATGGCTACACCTTC.

This clonotype has at least ten counts. The CDR3 sequence is CASSDTREADYGYTF. The CDR3 region has the DNA TGTGCCAGCAGTGATACGCGGGAAGCGGACTATGGCTACACCTTC. V usage is TRBV6-2 or TRBV6-3 and J usage is TRBJ1-2; no clear D gene. V lost 5 bases to trimming and J lost 3 bases, with 16 bases between them. The germline V gene encodes CDR1 MNHEY and CDR2 SVGEGT. The CDR3 has 15 amino acids.

This clonotype was seen repeatedly, ten times or more. The V and J genes are TRBV20-1 and TRBJ2-7; D unclear. The CDR3 covers 16 residues. V lost 0 bases and J 0 bases, leaving 15 bases between the germline ends. Germline V gives CDR1 DFQATT, CDR2 SNEGSKA (reference sequence). CDR3 DNA sequence: TGCAGTGCTAGAGATCCCGTGCGTCCGAGCTCCTACGAGCAGTACGTC. Translated: CSARDPVRPSSYEQYV.

This clonotype has ten or more counts. The chain uses TRBV6-2 or TRBV6-3 and TRBJ1-6, with D possibly matching TRBD1 (5 bases). V lost 6 bases and J lost 7, with 16 bases in between. Germline values: CDR1 MNHEY, CDR2 SVGEGT. The length of the CDR3 is 15 residues. The CDR3 DNA reads TGTGCCAGCAGCTACGCGGGGGGGTGGAATTCACCCCTCCACTTT. It translates to CASSYAGGWNSPLHF.

This clonotype was seen at least ten times. This sequence joins TRBV19 and TRBJ2-4, with a possible D match to TRBD2 (6 bases). Deletions cut 11 bases from V and 6 bases from J, with 11 bases between. CDR1 LNHDA and CDR2 SQIVND come from the germline V gene (reference sequence). This CDR3 is 11 amino acids long. The CDR3, as DNA: TGTGCCCTCGCAGCGGGAAACATTCAGTACTTC. Translating gives CALAAGNIQYF.

There are many counts of this clonotype. The chain joins TRBV28 to TRBJ1-2, with 10 bases fitting TRBD1. CDR3 length: 16 residues. V trimming: 8 bases; J trimming: 4 bases; junction bases outside the gene matches: 13. Germline V gene sequence: CDR1 MDHEN, CDR2 SYDVKM. CDR3 loop: CASGATGGGQFYGYTF. CDR3 coding DNA: TGTGCCAGCGGGGCGACAGGGGGCGGACAATTCTATGGCTACACCTTC.

This clonotype occurred once. The chain combines TRBV6-5 with TRBJ2-7; maybe TRBD1 (5 bases). Deletions cut 4 bases from V and 2 bases from J, with 12 bases between. The CDR3 has 14 amino acids. The V gene's germline CDR1 is MNHEY and CDR2 SVGAGI. The CDR3 DNA reads TGTGCCAGCAGTTCTTCTCGACAGACCTACGAGCAGTACGTC. Its protein is CASSSSRQTYEQYV.

This clonotype has just a few counts. This chain's CDR3 is CSVATGVRTEAFF. The CDR3 DNA reads TGCAGCGTGGCGACAGGGGTGAGAACTGAAGCTTTCTTT. The chain recombines TRBV29-1 with TRBJ1-1; TRBD1 aligns across 8 bases. The CDR3 totals 13 residues. Germline CDR1 and CDR2: SQVTM and ANQGSEA. The J segment lost 5 bases and the V segment lost 6 bases, leaving 8 bases of the junction unmatched. The full variable domain, rest sourced from reference TRBV29-1 and TRBJ1-1, is SAVISQKPSRDICQRGTSLTIQCQVDSQVTMMFWYRQQPGQSLTLIATANQGSEATYESGFVIDKFPISRPNLTFSTLTVSNMSPEDSSIYLCSVATGVRTEAFFGQGTRLTVV.

V usage is TRBV29-1 and J usage is TRBJ1-5; a weak D match, TRBD1 (5 bases). The germline CDR1 and CDR2 sequences are SQVTM and ANQGSEA. V was cut by 4 bases and J by 1 base, with 11 bases left in between. The CDR3 covers 14 residues. Written as DNA, the CDR3 is TGCAGCGTTGCGTGGGGGAAGAGCAATCAGCCCCAGCATTTT. This gives the protein CSVAWGKSNQPQHF.

In this sample, this clonotype turned up a few times. The chain joins TRBV6-5 to TRBJ1-6, with 7 bases that match TRBD1. The CDR3 runs to 16 residues. In germline, CDR1 is MNHEY, CDR2 SVGAGI. V lost 5 bases and J lost 4; bases outside the gene matches: 8. The CDR3 DNA follows: TGTGCCAGCAGTCGATATGGACAGGATTATAATTCACCCCTCCACTTT. Its protein is CASSRYGQDYNSPLHF.